Reported below is one T cell receptor (beta chain). The data belong to a study of cytomegalovirus exposure and HLA in healthy donors. PCR was performed using 60 Vbeta and 13 Jbeta primers. The table came from immunoSEQ multiplex PCR; TCRdb's copy has only in-frame clones and leaves some out. The sample carries under 130,000 clones, approximately 80% recorded once. Sequencing input: PBMCs. The source of this sequence is a male donor in good health and CMV-seronegative.

DNA for the CDR3: TGTGCCAGCAGCTTAGAACAGGACGGCTCTCAGCCCCAGCATTTT. Protein: CASSLEQDGSQPQHF. V usage is TRBV7-6 and J usage is TRBJ1-5, with D possibly being TRBD1 (5 bases). Germline values: CDR1 SGHVS, CDR2 FNYEAQ. The V end lost 1 base, the J end lost 6 bases, and 13 bases lay between the germline ends. The CDR3 loop spans 15 amino acids. Looking up the rest from reference TRBV7-6 and TRBJ1-5 gives the full variable domain: GAGVSQSPRYKVTKRGQDVALRCDPISGHVSLYWYRQALGQGPEFLTYFNYEAQQDKSGLPNDRFSAERPEGSISTLTIQRTEQRDSAMYRCASSLEQDGSQPQHFGDGTRLSIL.